These T cell receptor beta chains were read from a single sample in a study of blood T cells in healthy people across ages. TCRdb used MiXCR to reprocess the 5' RACE reads, holding one entry per CDR3 protein. The data contain some 1,500,000 distinct CDR3 sequences, approximately 43% of them singletons. Source material: blood. The receptors derive from a woman under 30 in good health. Both conserved end residues are trimmed from each CDR3.

J gene,V gene,CDR3 protein
TRBJ2-4,TRBV6-6,ASSYPDSTKNIQY
TRBJ2-3,TRBV4-3,ASSQDRGTSGYSTDTQY
TRBJ1-1,TRBV30,AWSNTGFVAF
TRBJ2-3,TRBV7-9,ASSLALIHRAATQY
TRBJ2-3,TRBV20-1,SASDAGGSGDTQY
NA,TRBV27,ASSLSWAAGGLSEQY
TRBJ1-1,TRBV12-3/TRBV12-4,ASRHQPGQGNTEAF
TRBJ1-1,TRBV29-1,SVRGRGNTEAF
TRBJ2-7,TRBV5-1,ASPQGGGSYEQY
TRBJ2-3,TRBV12-3/TRBV12-4,ASSLVVSPDTQY
TRBJ1-1,TRBV6-5,ASSYDSSNTEAF
TRBJ2-7,TRBV29-1,SVARGPSPTDGEQY
TRBJ1-5,TRBV4-1,ASSHFGRNQPQH
TRBJ2-7,TRBV20-1,SARTSGRSSYEQY
TRBJ1-1,TRBV18,ASSTRTGRNTEAF
TRBJ2-7,TRBV12-3/TRBV12-4,ASSLLGLGEQY
TRBJ1-5,TRBV20-1,SARDRGLHYSNQPQH
TRBJ1-2,TRBV5-1,ASSLGPSNGYT
TRBJ2-7,TRBV12-3/TRBV12-4,ASSRTGDLYEQY
TRBJ2-1,TRBV6-8,ASSCKTSGADNEQF
TRBJ2-3,TRBV4-1,ASTGGPGTQY
TRBJ1-5,TRBV25-1,ASSEGGTGGNSNQPQH
TRBJ2-4,TRBV2,ASSGDAKNIQY
TRBJ1-2,TRBV18,ASSLRSSDGYT
TRBJ1-6,TRBV20-1,SAQPNSPLH
TRBJ1-2,TRBV3-1,ASSQLSLAGGNGYT
TRBJ1-4,TRBV25-1,ASSGGNPATNEELF
TRBJ2-1,TRBV18,ASSPLSGRNEQF
TRBJ2-5,TRBV4-1,ASSQRTSSPHEQY
TRBJ2-7,TRBV4-1,ASSPSGGFHEKY
TRBJ2-7,TRBV5-6,ASSRAGDYEQY
TRBJ1-1,TRBV5-1,ASRQGVGVRTPGAF
TRBJ2-5,TRBV20-1,SANRGHLQETQY
TRBJ1-2,TRBV12-3/TRBV12-4,ASSKVGLAYGYT
TRBJ2-2,TRBV20-1,SARGGQGHTRELF
TRBJ1-5,TRBV21-1,ASVGDCSNQPQH
TRBJ2-3,TRBV20-1,SARRGRSTDTQY
TRBJ2-1,TRBV28,ASTAVPGTYNEQF
TRBJ2-7,TRBV19,ASSTQQGSYEQY
TRBJ2-1,TRBV5-1,ASSFGSGRFREQF
TRBJ2-7,TRBV7-2,ASSLHFEGNEQY
TRBJ2-7,TRBV9,ASSVTPGPGQQY
TRBJ1-1,TRBV9,ASSAAGNTEAF
NA,TRBV20-1,SARDLMGVREENPTETQY
TRBJ1-1,TRBV7-8,ASSPVRGVNTEAF
TRBJ2-7,TRBV29-1,SVVSAAYEQY
NA,TRBV30,ACSLMDIQY
TRBJ2-3,TRBV9,ASSLVPGQGGTDTQY
TRBJ2-7,TRBV7-7,ASSPKLGGGEQY
TRBJ2-3,TRBV20-1,SASSAADGADTQY
TRBJ1-2,TRBV6-2/TRBV6-3,ATGDRVFSGYT
TRBJ2-5,TRBV7-3,ASSLSSGPQETQY